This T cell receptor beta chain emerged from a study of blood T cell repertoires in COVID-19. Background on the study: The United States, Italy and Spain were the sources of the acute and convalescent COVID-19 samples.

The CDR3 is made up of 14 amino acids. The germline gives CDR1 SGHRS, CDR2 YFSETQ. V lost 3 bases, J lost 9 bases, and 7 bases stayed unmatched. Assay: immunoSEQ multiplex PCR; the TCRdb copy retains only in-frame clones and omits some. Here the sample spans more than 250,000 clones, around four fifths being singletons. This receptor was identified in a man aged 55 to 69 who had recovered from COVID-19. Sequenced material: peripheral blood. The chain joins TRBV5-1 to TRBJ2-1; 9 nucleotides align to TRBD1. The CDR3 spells CASSYRQGGGEQFF. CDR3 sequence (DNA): TGCGCCAGCAGCTACCGACAGGGGGGAGGTGAGCAGTTCTTC.